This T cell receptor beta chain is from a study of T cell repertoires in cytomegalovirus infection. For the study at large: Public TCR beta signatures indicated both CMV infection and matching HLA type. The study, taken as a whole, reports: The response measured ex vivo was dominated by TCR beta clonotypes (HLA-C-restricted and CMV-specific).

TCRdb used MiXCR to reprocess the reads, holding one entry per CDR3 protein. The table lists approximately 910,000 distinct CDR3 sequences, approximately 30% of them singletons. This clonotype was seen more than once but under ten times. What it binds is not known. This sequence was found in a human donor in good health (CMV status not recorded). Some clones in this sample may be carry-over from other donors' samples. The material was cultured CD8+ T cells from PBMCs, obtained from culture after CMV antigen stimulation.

CDR3 region: CASSFPSSGGHTGELFF. The CDR3 bases are TGCGCCAGCAGCTTCCCGTCTAGCGGGGGACACACCGGGGAGCTGTTTTTT. The chain recombines TRBV5-1 with TRBJ2-2; 10 bases are shared with TRBD2. V shed 2 bases and J 3 bases; nucleotides not matched to a gene: 7. Germline CDR1 is SGHRS and CDR2 is YFSETQ. The CDR3 contains 17 residues.